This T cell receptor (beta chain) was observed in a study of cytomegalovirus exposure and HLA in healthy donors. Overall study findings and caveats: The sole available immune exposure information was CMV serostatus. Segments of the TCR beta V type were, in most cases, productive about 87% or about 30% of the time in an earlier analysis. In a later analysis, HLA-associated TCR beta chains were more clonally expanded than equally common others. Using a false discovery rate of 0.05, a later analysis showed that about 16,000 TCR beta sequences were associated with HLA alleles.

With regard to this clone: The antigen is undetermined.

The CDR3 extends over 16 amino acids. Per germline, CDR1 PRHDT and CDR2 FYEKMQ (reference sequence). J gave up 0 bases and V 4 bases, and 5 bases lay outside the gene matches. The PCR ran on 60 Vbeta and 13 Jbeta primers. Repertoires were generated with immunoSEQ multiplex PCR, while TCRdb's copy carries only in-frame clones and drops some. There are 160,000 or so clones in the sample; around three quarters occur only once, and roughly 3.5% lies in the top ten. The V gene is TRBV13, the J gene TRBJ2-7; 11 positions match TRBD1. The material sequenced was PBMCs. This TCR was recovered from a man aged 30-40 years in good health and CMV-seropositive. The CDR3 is CASSSPGTGGSYEQYF. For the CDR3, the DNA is TGTGCCAGCAGCTCTCCGGGGACAGGGGGCTCCTACGAGCAGTACTTC.